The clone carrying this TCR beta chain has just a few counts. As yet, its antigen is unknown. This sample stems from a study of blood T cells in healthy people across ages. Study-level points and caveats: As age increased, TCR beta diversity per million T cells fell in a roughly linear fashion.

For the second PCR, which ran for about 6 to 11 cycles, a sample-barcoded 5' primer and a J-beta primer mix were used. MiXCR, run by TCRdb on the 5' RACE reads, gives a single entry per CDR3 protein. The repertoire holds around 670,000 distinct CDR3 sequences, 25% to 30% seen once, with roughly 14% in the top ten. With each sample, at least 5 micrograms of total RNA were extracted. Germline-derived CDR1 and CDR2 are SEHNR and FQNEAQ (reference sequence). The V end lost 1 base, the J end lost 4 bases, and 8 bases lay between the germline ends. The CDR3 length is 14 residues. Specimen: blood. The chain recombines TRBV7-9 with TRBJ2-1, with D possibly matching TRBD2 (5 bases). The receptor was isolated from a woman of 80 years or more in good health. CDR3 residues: CASSLETRYNEQFF. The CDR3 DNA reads TGTGCCAGCAGCTTAGAAACTAGATACAATGAGCAGTTCTTC.